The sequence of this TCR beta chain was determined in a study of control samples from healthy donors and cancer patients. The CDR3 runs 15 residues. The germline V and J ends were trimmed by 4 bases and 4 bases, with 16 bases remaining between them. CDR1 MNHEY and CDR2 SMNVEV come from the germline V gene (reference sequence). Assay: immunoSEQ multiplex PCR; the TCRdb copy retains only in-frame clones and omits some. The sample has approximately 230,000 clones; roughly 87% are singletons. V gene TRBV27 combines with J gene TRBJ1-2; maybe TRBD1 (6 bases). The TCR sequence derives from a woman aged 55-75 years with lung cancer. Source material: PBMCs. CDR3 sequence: CASSSIRQAAYGYTF. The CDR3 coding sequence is TGTGCCAGCAGTTCTATTCGACAGGCAGCCTATGGCTACACCTTC.